This passage covers 8 T cell receptor beta chains from one sample sequenced in a study of T cell changes during pregnancy in multiple sclerosis. Clones were read by immunoSEQ multiplex PCR, and TCRdb kept only the in-frame ones, dropping some. Seen here are some 16,000 clones, about 80% observed once, and the top ten hold about a sixth. The source was CD8+ T cells from peripheral blood mononuclear cells, collected after pregnancy. Receptors originate from a female donor in good health, enrolled as a control in a pregnancy study.

This chain connects TRBV5-6 to TRBJ1-5; tentative D call: TRBD1 (5 bases). CDR1 and CDR2 (germline): SGHDT, YYEEEE. The V end lost 4 bases, the J end lost 4 bases, and 12 bases lay between the germline ends. The CDR3 extends over 14 amino acids. The CDR3 DNA reads TGTGCCAGCAGCACCGGGGGACGGAATCAGCCCCAGCATTTT. Amino acid sequence: CASSTGGRNQPQHF.

This sequence joins TRBV27 and TRBJ2-7; TRBD2 matches at 13 bases. The germline V gene has CDR1 MNHEY and CDR2 SMNVEV (reference sequence). Trimming removed 5 bases from V and 7 bases from J; junction bases left unmatched: 8. The CDR3 runs to 15 residues. The CDR3 nucleotides are TGTGCCAGCAGTCTAAGACTAGCGGGAGGTTGGGAGCAGTACTTC. Its protein product is CASSLRLAGGWEQYF.

The CDR3 DNA reads as TGTGCCAGCGCATCTCCCCCGGGGGGCACCTACGAGCAGTACTTC. Translated, it gives CASASPPGGTYEQYF. This rearrangement joins TRBV27 to TRBJ2-7; tentatively, D is TRBD2 (7 bases). CDR1 MNHEY and CDR2 SMNVEV come from the germline V gene (reference sequence). Deletions cut 8 bases from V and 2 bases from J, with 19 bases between. The CDR3 covers 15 residues.

V is TRBV28 and J is TRBJ2-7, with D possibly being TRBD1 (5 bases). CDR1 MDHEN and CDR2 SYDVKM come from the germline V gene. Trimming removed 4 bases from V and 3 bases from J, with 10 bases in between. The CDR3 loop spans 13 amino acids. Here the CDR3 reads CASSSRASYEQYF. As DNA, the CDR3 is TGTGCCAGCAGTTCCAGGGCTAGCTACGAGCAGTACTTC.

The sample holds one count of this clone. This chain connects TRBV13 to TRBJ1-1, with D possibly TRBD1 on 5 matching bases. This CDR3 spans 17 amino acids. The V end lost 4 bases, the J end lost 0 bases, and 18 bases lay between the germline ends. Germline loops: CDR1 PRHDT, CDR2 FYEKMQ (reference sequence). DNA for the CDR3: TGTGCCAGCAGCTCCCGTCGGAGGGGTAAGGTGAACACTGAAGCTTTCTTT. Its translation is CASSSRRRGKVNTEAFF. Combining the CDR3 with reference TRBV13 and TRBJ1-1 gives the whole variable domain AAGVIQSPRHLIKEKRETATLKCYPIPRHDTVYWYQQGPGQDPQFLISFYEKMQSDKGSIPDRFSAQQFSDYHSELNMSSLELGDSALYFCASSSRRRGKVNTEAFFGQGTRLTVV.

The gene calls are TRBV6-4 and TRBJ2-1; 9 bases match TRBD2. V lost 0 bases, J lost 4 bases, and 4 bases stayed unmatched. This CDR3 is built from 16 residues. In germline, CDR1 is MRHNA, CDR2 SNTAGT. Here the CDR3 reads CASSDSPSGVYNEQFF. The CDR3 DNA is TGTGCCAGCAGTGACTCGCCTAGCGGGGTTTACAATGAGCAGTTCTTC.

The chain uses TRBV6-4 and TRBJ2-2, with TRBD2 as a possible D gene (6 bases). The CDR3 has 14 residues. Germline loops: CDR1 MRHNA, CDR2 SNTAGT. The V end was cut by 6 bases, the J end by 6 bases, with 14 bases between. The CDR3 loop reads CASRGVEGAGELFF. The CDR3 DNA is TGTGCCAGCAGGGGAGTGGAGGGTGCCGGGGAGCTGTTTTTT.

The chain uses TRBV9 and TRBJ2-3; tentative D call: TRBD2 (5 bases). Per germline, CDR1 SGDLS and CDR2 YYNGEE. The germline V and J ends were trimmed by 0 bases and 0 bases, with 8 bases remaining between them. This CDR3 has 15 amino acids. Here the CDR3 reads CASSVGGFSTDTQYF. The CDR3 DNA follows: TGTGCCAGCAGCGTAGGCGGGTTTAGCACAGATACGCAGTATTTT. The entire variable domain, with the rest obtained from reference TRBV9 and TRBJ2-3, is as follows: DSGVTQTPKHLITATGQRVTLRCSPRSGDLSVYWYQQSLDQGLQFLIQYYNGEERAKGNILERFSAQQFPDLHSELNLSSLELGDSALYFCASSVGGFSTDTQYFGPGTRLTVL.